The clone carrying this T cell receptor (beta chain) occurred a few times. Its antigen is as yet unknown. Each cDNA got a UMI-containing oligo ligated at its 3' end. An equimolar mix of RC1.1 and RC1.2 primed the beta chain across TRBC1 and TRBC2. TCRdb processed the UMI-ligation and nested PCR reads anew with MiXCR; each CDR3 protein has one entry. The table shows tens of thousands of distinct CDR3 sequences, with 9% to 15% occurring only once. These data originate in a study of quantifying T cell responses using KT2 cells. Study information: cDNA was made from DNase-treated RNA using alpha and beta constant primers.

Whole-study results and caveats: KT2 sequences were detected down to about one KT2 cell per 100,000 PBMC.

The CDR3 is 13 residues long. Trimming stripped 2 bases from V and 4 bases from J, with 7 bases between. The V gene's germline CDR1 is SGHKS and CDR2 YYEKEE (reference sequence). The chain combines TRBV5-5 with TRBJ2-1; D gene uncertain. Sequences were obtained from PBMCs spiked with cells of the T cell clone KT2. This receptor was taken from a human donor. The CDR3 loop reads CASSLVGYNEQFF. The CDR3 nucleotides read TGTGCCAGCAGCTTAGTAGGGTACAATGAGCAGTTCTTC. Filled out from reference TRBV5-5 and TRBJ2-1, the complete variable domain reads DAGVTQSPTHLIKTRGQQVTLRCSPISGHKSVSWYQQVLGQGPQFIFQYYEKEERGRGNFPDRFSARQFPNYSSELNVNALLLGDSALYLCASSLVGYNEQFFGPGTRLTVL.